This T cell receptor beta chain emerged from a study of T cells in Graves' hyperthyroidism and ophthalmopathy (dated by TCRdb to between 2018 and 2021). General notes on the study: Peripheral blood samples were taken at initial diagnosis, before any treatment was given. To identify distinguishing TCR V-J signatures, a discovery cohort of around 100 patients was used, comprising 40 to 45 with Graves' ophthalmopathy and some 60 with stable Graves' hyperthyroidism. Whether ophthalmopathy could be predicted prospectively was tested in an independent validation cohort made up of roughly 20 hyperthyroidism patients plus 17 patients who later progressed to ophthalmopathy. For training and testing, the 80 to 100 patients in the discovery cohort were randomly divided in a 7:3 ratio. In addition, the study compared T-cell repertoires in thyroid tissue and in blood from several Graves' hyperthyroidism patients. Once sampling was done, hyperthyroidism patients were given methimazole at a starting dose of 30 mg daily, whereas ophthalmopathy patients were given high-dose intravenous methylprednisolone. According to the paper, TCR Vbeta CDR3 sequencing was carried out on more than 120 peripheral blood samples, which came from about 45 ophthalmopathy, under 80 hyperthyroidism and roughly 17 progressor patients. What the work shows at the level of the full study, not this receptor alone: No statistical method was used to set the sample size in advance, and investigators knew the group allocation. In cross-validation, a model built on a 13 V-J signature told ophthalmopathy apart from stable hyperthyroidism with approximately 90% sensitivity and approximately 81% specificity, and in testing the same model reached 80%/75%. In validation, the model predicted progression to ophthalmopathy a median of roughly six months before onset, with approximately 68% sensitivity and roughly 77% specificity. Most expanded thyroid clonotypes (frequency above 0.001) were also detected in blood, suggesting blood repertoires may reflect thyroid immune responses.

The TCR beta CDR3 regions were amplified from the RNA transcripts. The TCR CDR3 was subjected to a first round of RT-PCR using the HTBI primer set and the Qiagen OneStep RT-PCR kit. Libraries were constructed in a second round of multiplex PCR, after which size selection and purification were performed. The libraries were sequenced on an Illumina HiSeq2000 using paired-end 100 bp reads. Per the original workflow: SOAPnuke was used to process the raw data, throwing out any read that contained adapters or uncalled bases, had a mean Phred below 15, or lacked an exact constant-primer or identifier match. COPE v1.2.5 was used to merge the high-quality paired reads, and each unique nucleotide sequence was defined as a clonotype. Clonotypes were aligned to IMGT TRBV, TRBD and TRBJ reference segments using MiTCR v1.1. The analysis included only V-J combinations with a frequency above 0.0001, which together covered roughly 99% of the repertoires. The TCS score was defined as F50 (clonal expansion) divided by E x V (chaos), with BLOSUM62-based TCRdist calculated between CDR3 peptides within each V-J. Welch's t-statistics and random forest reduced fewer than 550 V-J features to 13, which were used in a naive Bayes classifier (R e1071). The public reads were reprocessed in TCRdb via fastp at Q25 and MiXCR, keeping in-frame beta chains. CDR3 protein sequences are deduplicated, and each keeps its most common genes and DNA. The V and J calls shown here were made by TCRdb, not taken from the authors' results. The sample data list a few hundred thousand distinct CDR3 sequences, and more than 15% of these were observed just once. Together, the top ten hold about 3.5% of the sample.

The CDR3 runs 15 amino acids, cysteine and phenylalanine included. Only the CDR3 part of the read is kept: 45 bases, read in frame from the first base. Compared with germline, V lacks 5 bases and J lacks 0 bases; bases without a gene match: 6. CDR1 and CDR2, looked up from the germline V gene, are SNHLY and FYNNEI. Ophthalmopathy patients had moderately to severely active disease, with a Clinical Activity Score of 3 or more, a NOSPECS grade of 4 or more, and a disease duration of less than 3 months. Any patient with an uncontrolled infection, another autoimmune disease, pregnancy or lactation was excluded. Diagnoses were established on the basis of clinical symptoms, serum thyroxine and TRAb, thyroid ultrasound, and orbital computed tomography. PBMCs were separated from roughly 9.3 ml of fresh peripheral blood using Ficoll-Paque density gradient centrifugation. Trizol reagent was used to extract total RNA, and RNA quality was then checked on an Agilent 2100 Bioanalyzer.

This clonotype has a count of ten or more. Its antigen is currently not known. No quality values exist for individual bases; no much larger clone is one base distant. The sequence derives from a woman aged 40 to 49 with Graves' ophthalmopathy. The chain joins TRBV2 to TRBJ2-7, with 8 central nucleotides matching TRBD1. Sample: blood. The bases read TGTGCCAGCAGTTCACAGGGGGTAAGCTCCTACGAGCAGTACTTC. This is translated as CASSSQGVSSYEQYF.